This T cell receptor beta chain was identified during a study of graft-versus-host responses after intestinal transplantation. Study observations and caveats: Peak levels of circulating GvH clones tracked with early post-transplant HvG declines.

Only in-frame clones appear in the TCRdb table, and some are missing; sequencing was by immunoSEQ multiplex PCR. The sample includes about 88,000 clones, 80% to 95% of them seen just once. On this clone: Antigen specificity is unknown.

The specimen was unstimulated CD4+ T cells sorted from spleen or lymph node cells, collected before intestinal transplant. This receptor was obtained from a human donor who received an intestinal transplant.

The DNA of the CDR3 is TGTGCCAGCTCGAAGGCTCGGACAGGCATCTCCTACAATGAGCAGTTCTTC. Its protein product is CASSKARTGISYNEQFF. This rearrangement joins TRBV2 to TRBJ2-1; 7 bases match TRBD1. CDR3 size: 17 residues. Trimming at V came to 8 bases and at J to 0 bases, leaving 13 bases not matched to a gene. Per the germline V gene, CDR1 is SNHLY and CDR2 is FYNNEI.